The T cell receptor beta chain described here comes from a study of breast tumors, draining lymph nodes, adjacent tissues (dated by TCRdb to about 2016). With respect to the entire study: The study compared TCR beta repertoires across tumor, adjacent nontumor tissue and axillary lymph nodes from breast cancer patients. In human breast cancer, the study set out to assess how tumor, surrounding tissue and draining lymph node repertoires relate to one another and whether T cells might be exchanged between them.

Beyond this particular receptor, the publication reports: Tumor T-cell repertoires showed less diversity than lymph node repertoires and more diversity than nontumor tissue repertoires, and tumor T-cell repertoires showed preferential V and J gene usage. The conclusion that tumor T cells originate in lymph nodes was presented as consistent with a hypothesis rather than as directly demonstrated. The similarity between tumor and nontumor tissue repertoires was significantly greater in luminal-like breast cancer than in basal-like breast cancer. A scenario in which most tumor T cells derive from the lymph node and then expand within tumor tissue was judged to be consistent with the data.

Of note for this clonotype: Its specific antigen is unknown. No base quality information exists; no much larger clone differs at one position.

Sequencer: Illumina HiSeq 2000. TCR beta chain libraries were generated by multiplex PCR amplification. High-throughput sequencing was used to analyze the amplified TCR beta chain products. In TCRdb, the public reads were trimmed at Q25 with fastp and aligned with MiXCR, with productive beta chains retained. Records with the same CDR3 protein are collapsed into one entry carrying the most frequent genes and DNA. This sample lists just under 65,000 distinct CDR3 sequences; approximately 54% were detected once. Roughly a fifth of the sample is taken by the ten largest. V is pruned by 1 base and J by 9 bases, leaving 3 bases of the junction without a gene match. The germline V gene sets CDR1 to ENHRY and CDR2 to SYGVKD. There are 15 amino acids in the CDR3, from cysteine to phenylalanine inclusive. Only the CDR3 region is kept as DNA, spanning 45 bases read in frame from base 1.

The chain is made from TRBV10-3 and TRBJ2-6; 10 junctional bases match TRBD1. The sequencing sample was made of breast tumor tissue. The receptor was isolated from a female donor with breast cancer. Some clones in this sample may be carry-over from other donors' samples. The CDR3 in this case is CAISEWTGGDNVLTF. The sequence in DNA is TGTGCCATCAGTGAGTGGACAGGGGGTGACAACGTCCTGACTTTC.